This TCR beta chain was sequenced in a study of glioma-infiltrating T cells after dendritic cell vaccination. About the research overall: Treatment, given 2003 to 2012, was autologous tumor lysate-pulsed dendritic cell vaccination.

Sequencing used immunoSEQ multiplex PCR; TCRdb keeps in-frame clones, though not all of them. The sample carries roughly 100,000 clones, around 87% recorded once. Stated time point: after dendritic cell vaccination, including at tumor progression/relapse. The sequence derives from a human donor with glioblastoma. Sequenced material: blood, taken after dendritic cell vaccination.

The CDR3 loop reads CASSADSSYNEQFF. The DNA for the CDR3 is TGTGCCAGCAGCGCGGACAGCTCCTACAATGAGCAGTTCTTC. This rearrangement joins TRBV7-3 to TRBJ2-1; tentatively, D is TRBD1 (6 bases). Germline CDR1 is SGHTA and CDR2 is FQGTGA. Trimming pared 5 bases from V and 0 bases from J, leaving 8 bases between. The CDR3 contains 14 residues.